Listed below are T cell receptor beta chains from one sample, sequenced in a study of blood T cell repertoires in COVID-19. Method: immunoSEQ multiplex PCR; TCRdb's copy keeps in-frame clones and lacks some. The sample carries about 200,000 clones, about 89% recorded once. Sequencing used PBMCs or T cells enriched from blood (not recorded which). The receptors shown here come from a woman aged 18-29 years who had recovered from COVID-19. Both conserved end residues are trimmed from each CDR3. Fields, in order: V gene, J gene, CDR3 protein.

TRBV5-1	TRBJ1-4	ASSLGELVTNEKLF
TRBV28	NA	ASSFFRGNQPQY
TRBV11-2	TRBJ2-6	ASSSVSGGGRPGANVLT
TRBV19	TRBJ1-5	ASSPPTGYSNQPQH
TRBV11-2	TRBJ1-2	ASSFGSRANYGYT
TRBV30	TRBJ1-3	AWSASRTNSGNTIY
TRBV9	TRBJ1-1	ASSVDPGMNTEAF
TRBV28	TRBJ2-5	ASSSGQPPETQY
TRBV5-4	TRBJ2-3	ASSIKDRGSTDTQY
TRBV18	TRBJ1-4	ASSQLQGAANEKLF
TRBV7-9	TRBJ1-4	AISLGAGGNEKLF
TRBV2	TRBJ1-3	ASNSGSSGNTIY
TRBV4-1	TRBJ2-7	ASSPGQGTYEQY
TRBV30	TRBJ1-6	AWREGTGVGNSPLH
TRBV9	TRBJ1-2	ASSVAAAEGYT
TRBV15	TRBJ2-1	ATSRGSLELEQF
TRBV2	TRBJ1-2	ASSDQRYGYT
TRBV13	TRBJ2-1	ASSSILSGGNEQF